These 17 T cell receptor beta chains originate from one sample sequenced in a study of cytotoxic CD8 clonotypes in ibrutinib-treated CLL. Produced via immunoSEQ multiplex PCR; TCRdb's table is partial and in-frame only. The table records about 160,000 clones, approximately 91% of them present only once. This specimen consisted of PBMCs, obtained at disease progression, from a patient treated with ibrutinib. These receptors all come from a human donor with chronic lymphocytic leukemia.

This clone was seen just once. V gene TRBV5-1 combines with J gene TRBJ1-2; D remains ambiguous. The germline V gene has CDR1 SGHRS and CDR2 YFSETQ. V dropped 3 bases and J dropped 8 bases, with 17 bases sitting between them. The CDR3 is 14 amino acids. CDR3 protein: CASSWEAEVRGYTF. The CDR3 coding sequence is TGCGCCAGCAGCTGGGAGGCCGAAGTTCGGGGCTACACCTTC.

The chain has TRBV10-1 and TRBJ2-4, with 9 bases lining up with TRBD2. Germline values: CDR1 WNHNN, CDR2 SYGVQD (reference sequence). Unmatched junction bases numbered 19, after V lost 7 bases and J lost 3 bases. The CDR3 extends over 19 amino acids. Written as DNA, the CDR3 is TGCGCCAGCATTCCCTTAGGGACTAGCCGCGGTAAGGGCAAAAACATTCAGTACTTC. This encodes CASIPLGTSRGKGKNIQYF.

The genes are TRBV7-2 and TRBJ2-2; no reliable D call. V was trimmed by 2 bases and J by 6 bases, leaving 13 bases between them. The CDR3 loop spans 15 amino acids. Germline assignment: CDR1 SGHTA and CDR2 FQGNSA. The CDR3 DNA reads TGTGCCAGCAGCTTAACGGTAGCTGCCGCCGGGGAGCTGTTTTTT. Its protein product is CASSLTVAAAGELFF.

V and J are TRBV7-3 and TRBJ1-2; a weak D match, TRBD1 (6 bases). The CDR3 totals 14 residues. V lost 3 bases and J lost 5, with 13 bases in between. The germline gives CDR1 SGHTA, CDR2 FQGTGA. In DNA, the CDR3 is TGTGCCAGCAGCTTCCGGGGGCGGATTTATGGCTACACCTTC. The encoded protein is CASSFRGRIYGYTF. The entire variable domain, with the rest obtained from reference TRBV7-3 and TRBJ1-2, is as follows: GAGVSQTPSNKVTEKGKYVELRCDPISGHTALYWYRQSLGQGPEFLIYFQGTGAADDSGLPNDRFFAVRPEGSVSTLKIQRTERGDSAVYLCASSFRGRIYGYTFGSGTRLTVV.

In DNA, the CDR3 is TGTGCTAGTGGTTTGTCGAGGGGGGAGAGCGAGCAGTACTTC. This encodes CASGLSRGESEQYF. The chain is built from TRBV12-5 and TRBJ2-7, with D possibly being TRBD1 or TRBD2 (6 bases each). Germline lookup yields CDR1 LGHNT and CDR2 FRNRAP. This CDR3 is built from 14 residues. V dropped 2 bases and J dropped 6 bases, with 14 bases sitting between them.

The CDR3 reads CATQGGNTIYF. CDR3 coding DNA: TGTGCCACCCAAGGTGGAAACACCATATATTTT. The chain is built from TRBV15 and TRBJ1-3; D is uncertain. Per the germline V gene, CDR1 is LNHNV and CDR2 is YYDKDF (reference sequence). The V end lost 8 bases, the J end lost 3 bases, and 5 bases lay between the germline ends. The CDR3 extends over 11 amino acids.

The chain couples TRBV6-5 to TRBJ2-7; tentative D call: TRBD1 (6 bases). From germline, CDR1 is MNHEY and CDR2 SVGAGI. The CDR3 runs to 15 residues. V lost 0 bases and J lost 6, with 15 bases in between. As DNA, the CDR3 is TGTGCCAGCAGTTACTCGGGAGCTCAGGGGTCCGAGCAGTACTTC. Translation gives CASSYSGAQGSEQYF.

V is TRBV19 and J is TRBJ1-1; 12 bases match TRBD1. V trimming: 8 bases; J trimming: 0 bases; junction bases outside the gene matches: 7. The CDR3 sequence is 16 residues long. From germline, CDR1 is LNHDA and CDR2 SQIVND (reference sequence). The CDR3 sequence is CASFSRDRGLNTEAFF. The DNA for the CDR3 is TGTGCCAGTTTCTCCCGGGACAGGGGGCTGAACACTGAAGCTTTCTTT. Filled out from reference TRBV19 and TRBJ1-1, the complete variable domain reads DGGITQSPKYLFRKEGQNVTLSCEQNLNHDAMYWYRQDPGQGLRLIYYSQIVNDFQKGDIAEGYSVSREKKESFPLTVTSAQKNPTAFYLCASFSRDRGLNTEAFFGQGTRLTVV.

The rearrangement links TRBV4-2 to TRBJ2-1; 15 bases fit TRBD2. Germline V CDR1 and CDR2: LGHNA, YNFKEQ. The CDR3 is made up of 19 amino acids. The trim removed 0 bases at V and 7 bases at J, leaving 10 bases unmatched. CDR3 loop: CASSQDWYGTSGRTNEQFF. The CDR3 DNA sequence: TGTGCCAGCAGCCAAGATTGGTACGGGACTAGCGGGAGGACGAATGAGCAGTTCTTC.

This chain connects TRBV5-1 to TRBJ1-4; TRBD1 is a possible D gene (5 bases). This CDR3 region has 16 residues. Trimming stripped 0 bases from V and 4 bases from J, with 13 bases between. Germline V gene data show CDR1 as SGHRS and CDR2 as YFSETQ. The CDR3 reads CASSLAGALGNEKLFF. DNA of the CDR3: TGCGCCAGCAGCTTGGCCGGGGCCCTTGGTAATGAAAAACTGTTTTTT.

The chain combines TRBV27 with TRBJ1-1; D not resolved. Germline lookup yields CDR1 MNHEY and CDR2 SMNVEV (reference sequence). With 4 bases removed from V and 5 bases from J, the gap between germline ends came to 14 bases. This CDR3 has 14 residues. Here the CDR3 DNA reads TGTGCCAGCAGTTCCCGACCGAAAGGGACTGAAGCTTTCTTT. Translating it yields CASSSRPKGTEAFF.

The chain links TRBV10-1 to TRBJ2-1; 13 bases are a match to TRBD2. This CDR3 has 18 amino acids. V was pared by 2 bases and J by 0 bases, with 4 bases of the junction left unmatched. Germline lookup yields CDR1 WNHNN and CDR2 SYGVQD (reference sequence). The CDR3 sequence is CASSEMTSGGSSYNEQFF. Here the CDR3 DNA reads TGCGCCAGCAGTGAGATGACTAGCGGGGGGAGCTCCTACAATGAGCAGTTCTTC.

The rearrangement uses TRBV25-1 and TRBJ2-3; TRBD2 agrees at 13 bases. The J segment lost 4 bases and the V segment lost 8 bases, leaving 9 bases of the junction unmatched. CDR1 and CDR2 (germline): MGHDK, SYGVNS. The CDR3 totals 16 residues. The CDR3 nucleotides read TGTGCCAGCCACTCGACTAGCGGGAGGTTCCCAGATACGCAGTATTTT. Protein: CASHSTSGRFPDTQYF.

The chain recombines TRBV5-4 with TRBJ2-1, with 11 positions matching TRBD2. Losses at the gene ends were 4 bases for V and 8 bases for J; bases not matched to a gene: 8. Germline CDR1 is SGHNT and CDR2 is YYREEE (reference sequence). This CDR3 is 15 amino acids long. DNA for the CDR3: TGTGCCAGCAGCCTCAGGGGACTAGCGGCCGATGAGCAGTTCTTC. It codes for CASSLRGLAADEQFF.

This clone occurred once. The chain couples TRBV11-3 to TRBJ2-2; D tentatively reads TRBD1 or TRBD2 (6 bases each). V gave up 4 bases and J gave up 0 bases, with 15 bases separating them. From germline, CDR1 is SGHNT and CDR2 YENEEA. The CDR3 loop spans 17 amino acids. The CDR3 is CASSSTGGGPNTGELFF. The CDR3 coding sequence is TGTGCCAGCAGCTCCACCGGGGGCGGCCCGAACACCGGGGAGCTGTTTTTT.

This chain links TRBV7-9 with TRBJ2-1, with 9 bases matching TRBD2. From germline, CDR1 is SEHNR and CDR2 FQNEAQ (reference sequence). This CDR3 is built from 16 residues. Unmatched junction bases numbered 8, after V lost 2 bases and J lost 6 bases. CDR3 nucleotides: TGTGCCAGCAGCTTACTGCGGGAGGGCCTTGGCAATGAGCAGTTCTTC. It specifies CASSLLREGLGNEQFF. The whole variable domain, filled in from reference TRBV7-9 and TRBJ2-1, reads DTGVSQNPRHKITKRGQNVTFRCDPISEHNRLYWYRQTLGQGPEFLTYFQNEAQLEKSRLLSDRFSAERPKGSFSTLEIQRTEQGDSAMYLCASSLLREGLGNEQFFGPGTRLTVL.

CDR3 sequence reads: CASSPRGGGNTEAFF. CDR3 coding DNA: TGTGCCAGCAGTCCCCGCGGGGGGGGGAACACTGAAGCTTTCTTT. The V call is TRBV6-5, the J call TRBJ1-1; D may be TRBD1 (5 bases). Deletions cut 5 bases from V and 1 base from J, with 14 bases between. This CDR3 has 15 residues. Germline assignment: CDR1 MNHEY and CDR2 SVGAGI.